The TCR beta chain described here comes from a study of cytomegalovirus exposure and HLA in healthy donors. With 6 bases clipped from V and 6 bases from J, the junction kept 7 bases outside the gene matches. The germline V gene encodes CDR1 SGHAT and CDR2 FQNNGV. The CDR3 contains 13 residues. PCR amplification relied on 60 Vbeta primers (plus 13 Jbeta primers). The method was immunoSEQ multiplex PCR; TCRdb's version includes in-frame clones alone and lacks a portion of them. This sample yields 120,000 or so clones, of which over 60% are seen a single time; roughly 6% belongs to the top ten. This receptor was identified in a middle-aged woman in good health and CMV-seronegative. The chain carries TRBV11-2 and TRBJ2-7, with TRBD2 matching 8 bases. Material for sequencing was PBMCs. Written as DNA, the CDR3 is TGTGCCAGCAGTGCTTCCCGGGGGGGCGAGCAGTACTTC. It encodes CASSASRGGEQYF.